Listed below are T cell receptor beta chains from one sample, sequenced in a study of T cell changes during pregnancy in multiple sclerosis. The table came from immunoSEQ multiplex PCR; TCRdb's copy has only in-frame clones and leaves some out. The repertoire consists of about 130,000 clones, with about 96% occurring once and the leading ten covering 0.4% to 0.5%. Sequencing was performed on peripheral blood, taken after pregnancy. These receptors all stem from a female donor with multiple sclerosis, enrolled in a pregnancy study. The CDR3 runs from the conserved cysteine through the conserved F or W. A D gene is named only where the DNA matches it firmly.

j_call: TRBJ1-2; d_call: NA; cdr3_length: 14; v_call: TRBV6-1; cdr3_aa: CASSEVPSNYGYTF
j_call: TRBJ2-3; d_call: NA; cdr3_length: 13; v_call: TRBV5-1; cdr3_aa: CASSPLGTDTQYF
j_call: TRBJ2-1; d_call: TRBD2; cdr3_length: 17; v_call: TRBV19; cdr3_aa: CASSSVRASGSHNEQFF
j_call: TRBJ2-7; d_call: TRBD2; cdr3_length: 15; v_call: TRBV10-3; cdr3_aa: CAISERLADSYEQYF
j_call: TRBJ1-4; d_call: TRBD1; cdr3_length: 16; v_call: TRBV6-1; cdr3_aa: CASSARKGTGKEKLFF
j_call: TRBJ1-5; d_call: NA; cdr3_length: 15; v_call: TRBV19; cdr3_aa: CASSTRTVSNQPQHF
j_call: TRBJ1-2; d_call: NA; cdr3_length: 13; v_call: TRBV28; cdr3_aa: CASTETGNYGYTF
j_call: TRBJ1-5; d_call: NA; cdr3_length: 14; v_call: TRBV6-1; cdr3_aa: CASVEGIGNQPQHF
j_call: TRBJ2-1; d_call: TRBD2; cdr3_length: 16; v_call: TRBV11-2; cdr3_aa: CASSFLRTSGSNEQFF
j_call: TRBJ2-5; d_call: NA; cdr3_length: 15; v_call: TRBV7-8; cdr3_aa: CASSLGWDNQETQYF
j_call: TRBJ2-6; d_call: TRBD2; cdr3_length: 17; v_call: TRBV7-6; cdr3_aa: CASSLGSGRAGANVLTF
j_call: TRBJ1-3; d_call: NA; cdr3_length: 16; v_call: TRBV7-2; cdr3_aa: CASSSGSRYSGNTIYF
j_call: TRBJ1-2; d_call: TRBD1; cdr3_length: 14; v_call: TRBV2; cdr3_aa: CASRGDRGNYGYTF
j_call: TRBJ2-2; d_call: NA; cdr3_length: 13; v_call: TRBV27; cdr3_aa: CASSLIRVGELFF
j_call: TRBJ1-1; d_call: NA; cdr3_length: 11; v_call: TRBV2; cdr3_aa: CASSGQNEAFF
j_call: TRBJ1-1; d_call: NA; cdr3_length: 14; v_call: TRBV7-6; cdr3_aa: CASSLTPLQTEAFF
j_call: TRBJ2-7; d_call: TRBD1; cdr3_length: 12; v_call: TRBV11-3; cdr3_aa: CASSLTGDEQYF
j_call: TRBJ2-1; d_call: TRBD1; cdr3_length: 14; v_call: TRBV2; cdr3_aa: CASSVNPGGNEQFF
j_call: TRBJ2-7; d_call: TRBD2; cdr3_length: 12; v_call: TRBV28; cdr3_aa: CASTSGSYEQYF
j_call: TRBJ2-5; d_call: NA; cdr3_length: 16; v_call: TRBV28; cdr3_aa: CASRRKSDYLGETQYF
j_call: TRBJ2-7; d_call: TRBD2; cdr3_length: 14; v_call: TRBV28; cdr3_aa: CASSSRGSRDEQYF
j_call: TRBJ1-4; d_call: TRBD1; cdr3_length: 14; v_call: TRBV25-1; cdr3_aa: CASRTGGAGEKLFF
j_call: TRBJ2-7; d_call: TRBD1; cdr3_length: 16; v_call: TRBV6-1; cdr3_aa: CASSEAGGTGAYEQYF
j_call: TRBJ2-5; d_call: TRBD2; cdr3_length: 16; v_call: TRBV6-6; cdr3_aa: CASSYSLAVPLETQYF
j_call: TRBJ2-7; d_call: TRBD1; cdr3_length: 14; v_call: TRBV28; cdr3_aa: CASWGQGVSYEQYF
j_call: TRBJ2-3; d_call: TRBD1; cdr3_length: 16; v_call: TRBV11-2; cdr3_aa: CASSSGGGTGGDTQYF
j_call: TRBJ2-6; d_call: TRBD2; cdr3_length: 19; v_call: TRBV4-1; cdr3_aa: CASSQDTGGSTGGANVLTF
j_call: TRBJ1-1; d_call: NA; cdr3_length: 16; v_call: TRBV7-2; cdr3_aa: CASSLVVGQSNTEAFF
j_call: TRBJ2-7; d_call: TRBD2; cdr3_length: 16; v_call: TRBV5-4; cdr3_aa: CASSFYSSSGSYEQYF
j_call: TRBJ2-7; d_call: TRBD1; cdr3_length: 14; v_call: TRBV7-8; cdr3_aa: CASSVQGYPYEQYF
j_call: TRBJ2-3; d_call: TRBD2; cdr3_length: 18; v_call: TRBV28; cdr3_aa: CASSRQPGLAGYTDTQYF
j_call: TRBJ1-5; d_call: TRBD1; cdr3_length: 16; v_call: TRBV2; cdr3_aa: CASRTGATYSNQPQHF
j_call: TRBJ1-5; d_call: NA; cdr3_length: 15; v_call: TRBV18; cdr3_aa: CASSPKSYSNQPQHF
j_call: TRBJ2-2; d_call: NA; cdr3_length: 14; v_call: TRBV27; cdr3_aa: CASSPQGFDGELFF
j_call: TRBJ2-7; d_call: NA; cdr3_length: 15; v_call: TRBV6-1; cdr3_aa: CASSPTNSFSYEQYF
j_call: TRBJ1-2; d_call: NA; cdr3_length: 13; v_call: TRBV6-5; cdr3_aa: CASSSGSDYGYTF
j_call: TRBJ1-2; d_call: NA; cdr3_length: 13; v_call: TRBV5-6; cdr3_aa: CASSDTETYGYTF
j_call: TRBJ2-3; d_call: NA; cdr3_length: 16; v_call: TRBV19; cdr3_aa: CASLRRGPGGTDTQYF
j_call: TRBJ2-3; d_call: TRBD2; cdr3_length: 15; v_call: TRBV6-5; cdr3_aa: CASSQTSRDTDTQYF
j_call: TRBJ1-3; d_call: NA; cdr3_length: 15; v_call: TRBV5-4; cdr3_aa: CASSLGQPSGNTIYF
j_call: TRBJ2-7; d_call: NA; cdr3_length: 14; v_call: TRBV5-6; cdr3_aa: CASSLYLGRDEQYF
j_call: TRBJ2-7; d_call: NA; cdr3_length: 16; v_call: TRBV1; cdr3_aa: CTSSQDPTSGDYEQYF
j_call: TRBJ1-1; d_call: TRBD1; cdr3_length: 11; v_call: TRBV28; cdr3_aa: CASLGQGEAFF
j_call: TRBJ2-7; d_call: TRBD2; cdr3_length: 13; v_call: TRBV29-1; cdr3_aa: CSVSLAGENEQYF
j_call: TRBJ2-1; d_call: TRBD2; cdr3_length: 16; v_call: TRBV7-2; cdr3_aa: CASSQIAGVYEDEQFF
j_call: TRBJ2-1; d_call: NA; cdr3_length: 15; v_call: TRBV18; cdr3_aa: CASSPTSGDPNEQFF
j_call: TRBJ2-7; d_call: TRBD2; cdr3_length: 13; v_call: TRBV28; cdr3_aa: CASSGGDGYEQYF
j_call: TRBJ1-2; d_call: TRBD1; cdr3_length: 15; v_call: TRBV4-3; cdr3_aa: CASRADRVGNYGYTF
j_call: TRBJ2-2; d_call: TRBD2; cdr3_length: 13; v_call: TRBV6-1; cdr3_aa: CASAGDRIGELFF
j_call: TRBJ1-2; d_call: TRBD1; cdr3_length: 15; v_call: TRBV4-1; cdr3_aa: CASSQLTGGHYGYTF